This T cell receptor (beta chain) was observed in a study of T cells in Graves' hyperthyroidism and ophthalmopathy. Pregnant or lactating patients were excluded, as were those with uncontrolled infection or other autoimmune disease. Orbital computed tomography and thyroid ultrasound, together with serum TRAb and thyroxine and clinical symptoms, were used for diagnoses. CDR1 SGHDN and CDR2 FVKESK come from the germline V gene. V was clipped by 4 bases and J by 7 bases, with 13 bases between them. This CDR3 is 14 amino acids long. Broader study findings: Blood also held most thyroid clonotypes expanded beyond 0.001. The model made its ophthalmopathy prediction, and onset followed a median approximately 6.5 months later.

This clonotype was detected a few times. Antigen unknown. RNA transcripts yielded amplified TCR beta CDR3 regions. Researchers ran a first-round RT-PCR on the TCR CDR3 using the HTBI primer set. TCRdb reprocessed the multiplex PCR reads with MiXCR, giving one entry per CDR3 protein. The sample holds hundreds of thousands of distinct CDR3 sequences; 45% are singletons and the top ten take 7% to 7.5%. The chain combines TRBV14 with TRBJ1-4; D possibly corresponds to TRBD1 (6 bases). Specimen: peripheral blood or thyroid tissue (not recorded which). The origin of this receptor is an adult man with Graves' disease, either hyperthyroidism or ophthalmopathy (not recorded which). The CDR3 loop is CASSRTGTFEKLFF. CDR3 DNA: TGTGCCAGCAGCCGGACCGGGACATTTGAAAAACTGTTTTTT. Supplemented by reference TRBV14 and TRBJ1-4, the full variable domain reads EAGVTQFPSHSVIEKGQTVTLRCDPISGHDNLYWYRRVMGKEIKFLLHFVKESKQDESGMPNNRFLAERTGGTYSTLKVQPAELEDSGVYFCASSRTGTFEKLFFGSGTQLSVL.